Listed below are T cell receptor beta chains from one sample, sequenced in a study of human thymus T cells. Repertoires were generated with immunoSEQ multiplex PCR, while TCRdb's copy carries only in-frame clones and drops some. The profile shows 60,000 to 75,000 clones, approximately 95% of them singletons. Sequences were obtained from thymus tissue. These TCRs come from a girl in the first two years of life with a congenital heart defect but otherwise immunologically healthy. The CDR3 runs from the conserved cysteine through the conserved F or W. A D gene is named only where the DNA matches it firmly. Not every row has a clone size; where given, it reads once, few, many or a size class.

V gene: TRBV21-1; CDR3 length: 21; J gene: TRBJ2-6; D gene: NA; clone size: NA; CDR3 protein: CASSKGNRDRAGFSGANVLTF; CDR3 DNA: TGTGCCAGCAGCAAGGGAAACCGGGACAGGGCCGGATTCTCTGGGGCCAACGTCCTGACTTTC
V gene: TRBV6-6; CDR3 length: 15; J gene: TRBJ2-3; D gene: TRBD1; clone size: NA; CDR3 protein: CASTDGTGVENTQYF; CDR3 DNA: TGTGCCAGCACCGATGGGACAGGGGTGGAAAATACGCAGTATTTT
V gene: TRBV11-2; CDR3 length: 15; J gene: TRBJ2-3; D gene: TRBD2; clone size: NA; CDR3 protein: CASRPFSGRADTQYF; CDR3 DNA: TGTGCCAGCAGGCCATTTAGCGGGAGAGCAGATACGCAGTATTTT
V gene: TRBV28; CDR3 length: 14; J gene: TRBJ1-1; D gene: NA; clone size: NA; CDR3 protein: CASSLHGGVTEAFF; CDR3 DNA: TGTGCCAGCAGTTTACATGGAGGGGTCACTGAAGCTTTCTTT
V gene: TRBV5-1; CDR3 length: 12; J gene: TRBJ2-7; D gene: NA; clone size: NA; CDR3 protein: CASSPGSYEQYF; CDR3 DNA: TGCGCCAGCAGCCCAGGCTCCTACGAGCAGTACTTC
V gene: TRBV29-1; CDR3 length: 15; J gene: TRBJ2-6; D gene: NA; clone size: NA; CDR3 protein: CSGTINKEGANVLTF; CDR3 DNA: TGCAGCGGTACGATTAACAAGGAGGGGGCCAACGTCCTGACTTTC
V gene: TRBV2; CDR3 length: 13; J gene: TRBJ1-2; D gene: NA; clone size: NA; CDR3 protein: CASSPDRGYGYTF; CDR3 DNA: TGTGCCAGCAGCCCGGACCGAGGCTATGGCTACACCTTC
V gene: TRBV4-1; CDR3 length: 15; J gene: TRBJ2-2; D gene: NA; clone size: NA; CDR3 protein: CASSQDGRGTGELFF; CDR3 DNA: TGCGCCAGCAGCCAAGATGGTCGGGGGACCGGGGAGCTGTTTTTT
V gene: TRBV4-3; CDR3 length: 13; J gene: TRBJ1-4; D gene: NA; clone size: NA; CDR3 protein: CASSQGGTRKLFF; CDR3 DNA: TGCGCCAGCAGCCAAGGGGGGACAAGAAAACTGTTTTTT
V gene: TRBV6-5; CDR3 length: 12; J gene: TRBJ1-2; D gene: NA; clone size: few; CDR3 protein: CASSAGGYGYTF; CDR3 DNA: TGTGCCAGCAGCGCAGGAGGGTATGGCTACACCTTC
V gene: TRBV6-1; CDR3 length: 14; J gene: TRBJ2-1; D gene: TRBD2; clone size: NA; CDR3 protein: CASNGEGRYNEQFF; CDR3 DNA: TGTGCCAGCAACGGGGAGGGCCGTTACAATGAGCAGTTCTTC
V gene: TRBV6-5; CDR3 length: 14; J gene: TRBJ2-7; D gene: TRBD2; clone size: NA; CDR3 protein: CASTGTSGRREQYF; CDR3 DNA: TGTGCCAGCACCGGGACTAGCGGGAGACGCGAGCAGTACTTC
V gene: TRBV25-1; CDR3 length: 15; J gene: TRBJ1-4; D gene: NA; clone size: NA; CDR3 protein: CASSRQGATNEKLFF; CDR3 DNA: TGTGCCAGCTCACGGCAGGGTGCAACTAATGAAAAACTGTTTTTT
V gene: TRBV2; CDR3 length: 18; J gene: TRBJ2-5; D gene: TRBD2; clone size: once; CDR3 protein: CASSEVALGGTSGETQYF; CDR3 DNA: TGTGCCAGCAGTGAAGTCGCCCTGGGTGGGACTAGTGGGGAGACCCAGTACTTC
V gene: TRBV28; CDR3 length: 15; J gene: TRBJ1-5; D gene: NA; clone size: NA; CDR3 protein: CASSNHRDPYQPQHF; CDR3 DNA: TGTGCCAGCAGTAACCACAGGGACCCGTATCAGCCCCAGCATTTT
V gene: TRBV13; CDR3 length: 14; J gene: TRBJ2-4; D gene: NA; clone size: NA; CDR3 protein: CASSSSKAKNIQYF; CDR3 DNA: TGTGCCAGCAGTTCGTCCAAAGCCAAAAACATTCAGTACTTC
V gene: TRBV4-2; CDR3 length: 14; J gene: TRBJ2-7; D gene: NA; clone size: NA; CDR3 protein: CASSLSRTAYEQYF; CDR3 DNA: TGTGCCAGCAGCCTTAGCCGGACAGCATACGAGCAGTACTTC
V gene: TRBV7-6; CDR3 length: 16; J gene: TRBJ2-7; D gene: TRBD2; clone size: once; CDR3 protein: CASSWRSGGGTYEQYF; CDR3 DNA: TGTGCCAGCAGCTGGAGGTCGGGCGGGGGGACCTACGAGCAGTACTTC
V gene: TRBV18; CDR3 length: 14; J gene: TRBJ2-3; D gene: NA; clone size: NA; CDR3 protein: CASSKPRPTDTQYF; CDR3 DNA: TGTGCCAGCTCCAAACCGAGACCCACAGATACGCAGTATTTT
V gene: TRBV9; CDR3 length: 14; J gene: TRBJ1-2; D gene: NA; clone size: once; CDR3 protein: CASSVDWWTGGYTF; CDR3 DNA: TGTGCCAGCAGCGTAGATTGGTGGACGGGTGGCTACACCTTC
V gene: TRBV5-1; CDR3 length: 14; J gene: TRBJ2-7; D gene: TRBD2; clone size: NA; CDR3 protein: CASSLSGGTYEQYF; CDR3 DNA: TGCGCCAGCAGCCTCAGCGGGGGGACCTACGAGCAGTACTTC
V gene: TRBV29-1; CDR3 length: 15; J gene: TRBJ2-7; D gene: TRBD1; clone size: NA; CDR3 protein: CSASPRTGLGYEQYF; CDR3 DNA: TGCAGCGCATCGCCGAGGACAGGCTTGGGGTACGAGCAGTACTTC
V gene: TRBV7-6; CDR3 length: 18; J gene: TRBJ1-1; D gene: NA; clone size: NA; CDR3 protein: CASSLELTRASENTEAFF; CDR3 DNA: TGTGCCAGCAGCTTAGAATTAACCAGGGCGTCGGAGAACACTGAAGCTTTCTTT
V gene: TRBV5-1; CDR3 length: 14; J gene: TRBJ1-2; D gene: TRBD1; clone size: NA; CDR3 protein: CASSSQGRKGGYTF; CDR3 DNA: TGCGCCAGCAGCTCACAGGGGCGGAAGGGCGGCTACACCTTC
V gene: TRBV19; CDR3 length: 11; J gene: TRBJ1-2; D gene: NA; clone size: NA; CDR3 protein: CASTGFGGYTF; CDR3 DNA: TGTGCCAGTACCGGGTTCGGTGGCTACACCTTC
V gene: TRBV4-2; CDR3 length: 19; J gene: TRBJ1-2; D gene: TRBD1; clone size: NA; CDR3 protein: CASSGRSDGPDREGYGYTF; CDR3 DNA: TGTGCCAGCAGCGGACGATCTGATGGGCCTGACAGGGAGGGCTATGGCTACACCTTC
V gene: TRBV28; CDR3 length: 18; J gene: TRBJ2-2; D gene: TRBD2; clone size: NA; CDR3 protein: CASKGQGLAGGNTGELFF; CDR3 DNA: TGTGCCAGCAAGGGGCAGGGACTAGCGGGAGGGAACACCGGGGAGCTGTTTTTT
V gene: TRBV15; CDR3 length: 17; J gene: TRBJ1-2; D gene: NA; clone size: NA; CDR3 protein: CATSRGVRGNIPYGYTF; CDR3 DNA: TGTGCCACCAGCAGAGGGGTGCGGGGTAATATCCCTTATGGCTACACCTTC
V gene: TRBV5-4; CDR3 length: 19; J gene: TRBJ2-3; D gene: TRBD1; clone size: NA; CDR3 protein: CASSAPPGQGRGSTDTQYF; CDR3 DNA: TGTGCCAGCAGCGCCCCCCCGGGACAGGGGAGAGGGAGCACAGATACGCAGTATTTT
V gene: TRBV27; CDR3 length: 13; J gene: TRBJ2-7; D gene: TRBD1; clone size: NA; CDR3 protein: CASWGQGLYEQYF; CDR3 DNA: TGTGCCAGCTGGGGACAGGGCCTCTACGAGCAGTACTTC
V gene: TRBV18; CDR3 length: 20; J gene: TRBJ1-1; D gene: TRBD1; clone size: NA; CDR3 protein: CASSRKRHTGGRPRDTEAFF; CDR3 DNA: TGTGCCAGCTCACGCAAGCGTCACACAGGGGGCCGACCACGGGACACTGAAGCTTTCTTT
V gene: TRBV7-9; CDR3 length: 15; J gene: TRBJ2-7; D gene: TRBD1; clone size: NA; CDR3 protein: CASSSPPGQGGEQYF; CDR3 DNA: TGTGCCAGCAGCTCACCTCCGGGACAGGGAGGGGAGCAGTACTTC
V gene: TRBV6-1; CDR3 length: 15; J gene: TRBJ1-1; D gene: TRBD1; clone size: few; CDR3 protein: CASIRTGGFGTEAFF; CDR3 DNA: TGTGCCAGCATCCGGACAGGGGGCTTTGGGACTGAAGCTTTCTTT
V gene: TRBV4-2; CDR3 length: 17; J gene: TRBJ2-7; D gene: NA; clone size: few; CDR3 protein: CASSHPSHRDLIYEQYF; CDR3 DNA: TGTGCCAGCAGCCACCCGAGCCACAGGGATCTGATCTACGAGCAGTACTTC
V gene: TRBV7-9; CDR3 length: 17; J gene: TRBJ1-3; D gene: NA; clone size: NA; CDR3 protein: CASSLTNDIPSGNTIYF; CDR3 DNA: TGTGCCAGCAGCTTAACCAACGACATACCCTCTGGAAACACCATATATTTT
V gene: TRBV11-2; CDR3 length: 15; J gene: TRBJ1-2; D gene: NA; clone size: NA; CDR3 protein: CASSLIGIPGGGYTF; CDR3 DNA: TGTGCCAGCAGCTTAATCGGCATCCCGGGCGGTGGCTACACCTTC
V gene: TRBV28; CDR3 length: 14; J gene: TRBJ1-2; D gene: TRBD1; clone size: NA; CDR3 protein: CASTPQGQISGYTF; CDR3 DNA: TGTGCCAGCACCCCTCAGGGACAGATTAGTGGCTACACCTTC
V gene: TRBV30; CDR3 length: 17; J gene: TRBJ2-7; D gene: NA; clone size: NA; CDR3 protein: CAWSRDRATSTTYEQYF; CDR3 DNA: TGTGCCTGGAGTCGAGACAGGGCTACTAGCACTACCTACGAGCAGTACTTC
V gene: TRBV28; CDR3 length: 14; J gene: TRBJ2-5; D gene: NA; clone size: NA; CDR3 protein: CASTADSREETQYF; CDR3 DNA: TGTGCCAGCACCGCGGACAGTCGCGAAGAGACCCAGTACTTC
V gene: TRBV28; CDR3 length: 15; J gene: TRBJ2-7; D gene: NA; clone size: NA; CDR3 protein: CASSFGAGESYEQYF; CDR3 DNA: TGTGCCAGCAGTTTCGGGGCAGGGGAGTCCTACGAGCAGTACTTC
V gene: TRBV7-2; CDR3 length: 12; J gene: TRBJ2-3; D gene: NA; clone size: NA; CDR3 protein: CASSLLTDTQYF; CDR3 DNA: TGTGCCAGCAGCTTACTGACAGATACGCAGTATTTT
V gene: TRBV15; CDR3 length: 12; J gene: TRBJ2-3; D gene: NA; clone size: NA; CDR3 protein: CATSLRGDTQYF; CDR3 DNA: TGTGCCACCAGCCTAAGGGGGGATACGCAGTATTTT